Described below is a single T cell receptor (beta chain) sequence and its context. Its antigen specificity is not known. Per-nucleotide qualities are absent, and no much larger clonotype sits a single base away. The data derive from a study of response to subunit inactivated influenza vaccine (dated by TCRdb to 2016 to 2019). Turning to the overall study: Deep quantitative profiling of the T cell receptor repertoire was used in the study to follow responses to a trivalent subunit inactivated influenza vaccine. Study-level results and caveats: The authors proposed that each seasonal influenza vaccination may bring in only a limited number of new T cells.

The receptor library was made with RT-PCR. Sequencing used an Illumina HiSeq 2500. TCRdb reran the public reads through fastp at Q25 and MiXCR, keeping productive beta chains. Rows are unified per CDR3 protein, each entry keeping the most common DNA and genes. The sample table shows 170,000 or so distinct CDR3 sequences, and around a tenth are seen once. The ten most abundant clones make up around 40% of the sample. CDR1 GTSNPN and CDR2 SVGIG were looked up in the germline V gene (reference sequence). For this chain, trimming is 5 bases at the V end and 2 bases at the J end, and the number of junction bases without a gene match is 3. From the cysteine up to the phenylalanine, the CDR3 has a length of 13 residues. This entry keeps only the CDR3 DNA: 39 bases, framed from base 1.

The specimen was CD8+ T cells sorted from PBMCs, collected about 24 months after vaccination. The chain was built from TRBV30 and TRBJ2-5, with TRBD1 identical over 9 junction bases. This clonotype originated in a man between 50 and 69 years old who received an inactivated influenza vaccine. Donor details come from another sample of the same person, matched by shared clones. The CDR3 region: CAWETGGQETQYF. The DNA reads as follows: TGTGCCTGGGAGACAGGGGGTCAAGAGACCCAGTACTTC. The reference TRBV30 and TRBJ2-5 proteins fill in what lies around the CDR3, so the full variable domain reads SQTIHQWPATLVQPVGSPLSLECTVEGTSNPNLYWYRQAAGRGLQLLFYSVGIGQISSEVPQNLSASRPQDRQFILSSKKLLLSDSGFYLCAWETGGQETQYFGPGTRLLVL.